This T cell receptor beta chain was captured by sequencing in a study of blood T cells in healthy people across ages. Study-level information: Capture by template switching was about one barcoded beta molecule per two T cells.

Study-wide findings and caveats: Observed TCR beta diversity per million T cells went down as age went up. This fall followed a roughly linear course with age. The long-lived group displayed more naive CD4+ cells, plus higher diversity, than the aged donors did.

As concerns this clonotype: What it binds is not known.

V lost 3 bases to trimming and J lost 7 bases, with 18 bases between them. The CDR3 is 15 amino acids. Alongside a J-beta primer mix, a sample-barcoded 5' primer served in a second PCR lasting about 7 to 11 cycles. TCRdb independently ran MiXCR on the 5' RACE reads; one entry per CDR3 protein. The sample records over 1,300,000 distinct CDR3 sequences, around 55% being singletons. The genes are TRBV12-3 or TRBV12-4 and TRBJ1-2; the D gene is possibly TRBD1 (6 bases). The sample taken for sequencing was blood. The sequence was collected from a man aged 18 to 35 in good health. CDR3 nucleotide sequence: TGTGCCAGCAGTTTTTCCGACAGGAGTTTTTCTGGCTACACCTTC. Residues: CASSFSDRSFSGYTF.